The TCR beta chain under discussion was sequenced for a study of blood T cell repertoires in COVID-19. Libraries were prepared by immunoSEQ multiplex PCR; TCRdb keeps only in-frame clonotypes and omits some of them. The sample holds 25,000 to 30,000 clones, around nine tenths seen once. V lost 0 bases and J lost 6; bases outside the gene matches: 6. The CDR3 runs 17 residues. Germline V gene sequence: CDR1 SGHDN, CDR2 FVKESK. This clonotype originated in a human donor in a cohort sampled during active COVID-19. The chain recombines TRBV14 with TRBJ1-4; TRBD1 aligns across 11 bases. Sample: peripheral blood. Here the CDR3 DNA reads TGTGCCAGCAGCCAAGATCTGGGACAGGGGGTTTATGAAAAACTGTTTTTT. Protein sequence: CASSQDLGQGVYEKLFF.